The present entry profiles one TCR beta chain with its context. Its antigen is currently unknown. The sample originates from a study of early T cells in non-severe SARS-CoV-2 infection. The overall study: Alpha and beta chains were unpaired, from unsorted whole-blood bulk RNA.

Unique molecular identifier tags were affixed to discrete cDNA molecules. TCRdb fed the 5' RACE reads into MiXCR, producing one record per CDR3 protein. The repertoire includes fewer than 100,000 distinct CDR3 sequences, about 13% of them detected once, and approximately 2.4% sits in the top ten. The study's findings and limits: Anti-spike CD8 specificities were favored by VDJdb matching, whose results missed private and CD4 specificities.

The germline V gene encodes CDR1 SNHLY and CDR2 FYNNEI. This CDR3 has 13 amino acids. Trimming pared 10 bases from V and 3 bases from J, leaving 16 bases between. The clonotype comes from an adult who was a healthcare worker with PCR-confirmed SARS-CoV-2 infection or an uninfected control (not recorded which). Source material: whole blood. The V and J genes are TRBV2 and TRBJ2-7; a possible D gene is TRBD2 (6 bases). The CDR3: CANSLAGNYEQYF. CDR3 nucleotides: TGTGCCAACTCATTGGCGGGGAACTACGAGCAGTACTTC. Full variable domain (outside the CDR3, taken from reference TRBV2 and TRBJ2-7): EPEVTQTPSHQVTQMGQEVILRCVPISNHLYFYWYRQILGQKVEFLVSFYNNEISEKSEIFDDQFSVERPDGSNFTLKIRSTKLEDSAMYFCANSLAGNYEQYFGPGTRLTVT.